The 3 T cell receptor beta chains below were found in one sample sequenced in a study of OX40 agonist ivuxolimab in advanced cancers. This table comes from immunoSEQ multiplex PCR, and its TCRdb copy is limited to in-frame clones, with some not included. The profile shows around 65,000 clones, around 89% of them singletons. The sample in question was CD4+ or CD8+ T cells sorted from blood, obtained in a trial of the OX40 agonist ivuxolimab. The receptors shown here come from an adult with an advanced solid tumor such as melanoma, head and neck, liver or kidney cancer.

The table lists this clone with a count of one. This rearrangement joins TRBV5-1 to TRBJ2-7; 10 bases fit TRBD2. The V and J ends lost 5 bases and 4 bases, in that order; junction bases with no gene match: 3. The CDR3 runs 13 residues. CDR1 and CDR2 (germline): SGHRS, YFSETQ. CDR3 in amino acids: CASRGTSEYEQYF. CDR3 coding DNA: TGCGCCAGCAGGGGGACTAGCGAATACGAGCAGTACTTC.

The chain couples TRBV13 to TRBJ1-1; TRBD1 might be the D (5 bases). Germline loops: CDR1 PRHDT, CDR2 FYEKMQ (reference sequence). CDR3 length: 14 amino acids. Trimming took off 4 bases at V and 3 bases at J, with 12 bases between the two ends. The CDR3 spells CASSSTPGYTEAFF. The CDR3 nucleotides are TGTGCCAGCAGCTCAACCCCAGGGTACACTGAAGCTTTCTTT.

CDR3 sequence reads: CASSFGALSYEQYF. In DNA form, the CDR3 reads TGTGCCAGCAGCTTTGGCGCCCTCTCCTACGAGCAGTACTTC. The chain employs TRBV5-6 and TRBJ2-7; no reliable D call. The CDR3 runs to 14 residues. V was shortened by 2 bases and J by 0 bases, with 9 bases between the two germline ends. Germline V gives CDR1 SGHDT, CDR2 YYEEEE. Full variable domain (rest looked up from reference TRBV5-6 and TRBJ2-7): DAGVTQSPTHLIKTRGQQVTLRCSPKSGHDTVSWYQQALGQGPQFIFQYYEEEERQRGNFPDRFSGHQFPNYSSELNVNALLLGDSALYLCASSFGALSYEQYFGPGTRLTVT.